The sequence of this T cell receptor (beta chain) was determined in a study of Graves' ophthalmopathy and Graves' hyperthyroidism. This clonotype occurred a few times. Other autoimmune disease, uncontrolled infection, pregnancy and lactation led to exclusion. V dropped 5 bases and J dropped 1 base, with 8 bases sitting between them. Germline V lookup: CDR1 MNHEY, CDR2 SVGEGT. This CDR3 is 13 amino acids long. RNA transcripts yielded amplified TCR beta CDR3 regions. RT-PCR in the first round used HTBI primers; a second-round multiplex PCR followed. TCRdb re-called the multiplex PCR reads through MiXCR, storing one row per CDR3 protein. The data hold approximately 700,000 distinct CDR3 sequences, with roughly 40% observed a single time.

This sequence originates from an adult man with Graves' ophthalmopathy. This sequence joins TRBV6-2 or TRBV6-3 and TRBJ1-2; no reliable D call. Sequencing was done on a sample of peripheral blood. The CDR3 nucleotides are TGTGCCAGCAGTCTGAAATATAACTATGGCTACACCTTC. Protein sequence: CASSLKYNYGYTF.